These T cell receptor beta chains were read from a single sample in a study of blood T cell repertoires in COVID-19. The method was immunoSEQ multiplex PCR; TCRdb's version includes in-frame clones alone and lacks a portion of them. The sample lists under 250,000 clones, approximately 80% occurring once. Sequenced input: peripheral blood. Source of these receptors: a woman aged 55-70 years who had recovered from COVID-19. Both conserved end residues are part of each CDR3. D genes are given only for firm matches. Clone size appears in some rows only: once, few, many, or a class for an expanded clone.

TRBD2	TRBV7-2	16	TRBJ2-1	NA	CASSLMASGVYNEQFF	TGTGCCAGCAGCTTAATGGCTAGCGGGGTCTACAATGAGCAGTTCTTC
TRBD1	TRBV5-1	16	TRBJ2-2	once	CASSISGGRNTGELFF	TGCGCCAGCAGCATCTCAGGGGGCAGGAACACCGGGGAGCTGTTTTTT
TRBD1	TRBV7-2	13	TRBJ1-4	NA	CASSLGTGEKLFF	TGTGCCAGCAGCTTAGGGACAGGTGAAAAACTGTTTTTT
NA	TRBV19	11	TRBJ1-1	NA	CASRVGVEAFF	TGTGCCAGCCGGGTCGGGGTTGAAGCTTTCTTT
NA	TRBV2	14	TRBJ2-1	few	CASSVAASYNEQFF	TGTGCCAGCAGTGTAGCGGCTTCCTACAATGAGCAGTTCTTC
TRBD2	TRBV29-1	13	TRBJ2-7	NA	CSVLAGDSYEQYF	TGCAGCGTTCTAGCGGGGGACTCCTACGAGCAGTACTTC
NA	TRBV9	13	TRBJ2-7	NA	CASSVVRGGEQYF	TGTGCCAGCAGCGTAGTGCGGGGAGGCGAGCAGTACTTC
TRBD1	TRBV10-3	13	TRBJ1-2	NA	CAISVEQGFGYTF	TGTGCCATCAGTGTGGAACAGGGGTTTGGCTACACCTTC
NA	TRBV30	14	TRBJ1-5	NA	CAWSVRDLDQPQHF	TGTGCCTGGAGTGTACGGGACTTAGATCAGCCCCAGCATTTT
NA	TRBV7-2	12	TRBJ2-1	NA	CASSLESRVGFF	TGTGCCAGCAGCTTAGAGAGCAGGGTGGGATTCTTC
NA	TRBV9	15	TRBJ2-1	NA	CASSVRGALYNEQFF	TGTGCCAGCAGCGTCCGGGGGGCGTTATACAATGAGCAGTTCTTC
NA	TRBV27	15	TRBJ1-6	NA	CASSLFAGSNSPLHF	TGTGCCAGCAGTTTATTCGCCGGGTCCAATTCACCCCTCCACTTT
NA	TRBV3-1/TRBV3-2	15	TRBJ2-4	NA	CASSQAGWELPIQYF	TGTGCCAGCAGCCAAGCGGGCTGGGAGCTCCCCATTCAGTACTTC
NA	TRBV27	13	TRBJ2-6	once	CASREVGANVLTF	TGTGCCAGCAGGGAGGTGGGGGCCAACGTCCTGACTTTC
TRBD1	TRBV6-5	16	TRBJ2-5	NA	CASSYGTGSGEETQYF	TGTGCCAGCAGTTATGGGACAGGGAGTGGAGAAGAGACCCAGTACTTC
NA	TRBV6-1	15	TRBJ1-1	NA	CASSESRGFVPEAFF	TGTGCCAGCAGTGAATCACGGGGTTTCGTTCCTGAAGCTTTCTTT
NA	TRBV12-3/TRBV12-4	13	TRBJ2-7	NA	CASTPTSSYEQYF	TGTGCCAGCACTCCAACCAGCTCCTACGAGCAGTACTTC
NA	TRBV11-2	12	TRBJ1-3	NA	CASRKEGNTIYF	TGTGCCAGCAGAAAAGAGGGAAACACCATATATTTT
NA	TRBV7-9	15	TRBJ1-5	NA	CASSLGGGLRQPQHF	TGTGCCAGCAGCTTAGGTGGGGGGTTAAGGCAGCCCCAGCATTTT
TRBD1	TRBV18	13	TRBJ2-3	NA	CASSLGTADTQYF	TGTGCCAGCTCACTTGGGACAGCAGATACGCAGTATTTT
NA	TRBV27	13	TRBJ1-1	NA	CASSETEYTEAFF	TGTGCCAGCAGCGAGACAGAATACACTGAAGCTTTCTTT
TRBD2	TRBV4-2	18	TRBJ2-2	once	CASSRDSVAGGLTGELFF	TGTGCCAGCAGCCGGGATTCAGTAGCGGGGGGCCTCACCGGGGAGCTGTTTTTT
NA	TRBV6-5	16	TRBJ1-2	NA	CASSYSGRGIYGGYTF	TGTGCCAGCAGTTACTCTGGGAGGGGCATCTATGGAGGCTACACCTTC
TRBD1	TRBV11-2	15	TRBJ2-5	NA	CASSFAGTAQETQYF	TGTGCCAGCAGCTTCGCCGGGACAGCGCAAGAGACCCAGTACTTC
TRBD1	TRBV4-2	19	TRBJ1-3	few	CASSPGMGDRIFSGNTIYF	TGTGCCAGCAGCCCTGGGATGGGGGACAGAATCTTCTCTGGAAACACCATATATTTT
NA	TRBV2	13	TRBJ1-1	few	CASRGESGTEAFF	TGTGCCAGCAGAGGAGAATCGGGGACTGAAGCTTTCTTT
TRBD1	TRBV7-9	13	TRBJ2-1	few	CASSPGQAEEQFF	TGTGCCAGCAGCCCGGGACAGGCTGAAGAGCAGTTCTTC
TRBD1	TRBV29-1	15	TRBJ1-1	few	CSVVPWTGVNTEAFF	TGCAGCGTTGTCCCTTGGACAGGGGTGAACACTGAAGCTTTCTTT
TRBD1	TRBV9	15	TRBJ2-1	NA	CASSLGQSSYNEQFF	TGTGCCAGCAGCTTGGGACAGAGCTCCTACAATGAGCAGTTCTTC
NA	TRBV12-3/TRBV12-4	13	TRBJ2-2	NA	CASSLLLTGELFF	TGTGCCAGCAGTTTACTCTTGACCGGGGAGCTGTTTTTT
TRBD1	TRBV30	13	TRBJ1-1	NA	CAWAYRGPTEAFF	TGTGCCTGGGCCTACAGGGGTCCCACTGAAGCTTTCTTT
TRBD1	TRBV3-1/TRBV3-2	14	TRBJ2-7	NA	CASSRQGALYEQYF	TGTGCCAGCTCCCGACAGGGGGCCCTCTACGAGCAGTACTTC
NA	TRBV2	14	TRBJ2-3	NA	CASSADRSTDTQYF	TGTGCCAGCAGTGCGGACAGAAGCACAGATACGCAGTATTTT
NA	TRBV21-1	23	TRBJ2-7	NA	CASSKTVLVDWDREKIRIYEQYF	TGTGCCAGCAGCAAAACTGTTCTAGTCGACTGGGACAGGGAGAAAATACGGATCTACGAGCAGTACTTC
NA	TRBV24-1	19	TRBJ2-4	once	CATSDLERCSEVAKNIQYF	TGTGCCACCAGTGATTTGGAGCGGTGCTCCGAAGTAGCCAAAAACATTCAGTACTTC
NA	TRBV28	12	TRBJ2-1	once	CASSRGTNEQFF	TGTGCCAGCAGCCGCGGTACCAATGAGCAGTTCTTC
NA	TRBV5-1	11	TRBJ2-1	once	CASSYGEVQFF	TGCGCCAGCAGCTACGGGGAGGTGCAGTTCTTC
TRBD1	TRBV6-1	16	TRBJ1-3	NA	CASSVKLDRAGNTIYF	TGTGCCAGCAGTGTGAAACTGGACAGGGCTGGAAACACCATATATTTT
TRBD1	TRBV4-1	13	TRBJ1-2	NA	CASRLRTGSGYTF	TGCGCCAGCAGGCTAAGGACAGGGTCTGGCTACACCTTC
NA	TRBV7-9	11	TRBJ2-2	few	CASRDSGELFF	TGTGCCAGCAGGGACAGTGGGGAGCTGTTTTTT
NA	TRBV14	19	TRBJ1-4	NA	CASSQGLIGAVATNEKLFF	TGTGCCAGCAGCCAAGGGCTCATAGGGGCGGTTGCAACTAATGAAAAACTGTTTTTT
TRBD1	TRBV19	14	TRBJ1-4	NA	CASSAGQGNEKLFF	TGTGCCAGTAGTGCGGGACAGGGTAATGAAAAACTGTTTTTT
TRBD1	TRBV4-1	15	TRBJ1-1	NA	CASSRDRGENTEAFF	TGCGCCAGCAGCCGGGACAGGGGTGAGAACACTGAAGCTTTCTTT
TRBD1	TRBV30	17	TRBJ1-1	NA	CAWSNPPGGHMNTEAFF	TGTGCCTGGAGTAACCCCCCAGGGGGCCACATGAACACTGAAGCTTTCTTT